What follows are 29 T cell receptor beta chains derived from one specimen sequenced in a study of blood T cell repertoires in COVID-19. Generated by immunoSEQ multiplex PCR, the TCRdb table keeps only in-frame clones and is missing some. Among over 200,000 clones listed, approximately 91% were seen once. The sequenced sample was peripheral blood. These receptors originate from a woman aged 55-69 years with acute or convalescent COVID-19.

The gene calls are TRBV12-2 and TRBJ2-3; the D call TRBD2 from the table was never checked on the DNA. TRBV12-2 counts as a pseudogene. There are 18 residues in the CDR3. DNA for the CDR3: TGTGCAAGTCGCTTAGCGGATCGTAATGCGGATTATGTAGATACGCAGTATTTT. Translation gives CASRLADRNADYVDTQYF.

This clone was observed many times. The chain is built from TRBV6-5 and TRBJ2-7; D may be TRBD2 (6 bases). This CDR3 is 13 amino acids long. The germline V gene encodes CDR1 MNHEY and CDR2 SVGAGI. The V and J ends lost 10 bases and 6 bases respectively, with 19 bases between them. The CDR3: CATRSVSGGEQYF. The CDR3 nucleotides read TGTGCCACACGTAGCGTTAGCGGAGGCGAGCAGTACTTC.

The chain has TRBV5-4 and TRBJ2-7, with TRBD1 identical over 10 bases. Germline loops: CDR1 SGHNT, CDR2 YYREEE (reference sequence). V gave up 4 bases and J gave up 5 bases; unmatched junction bases: 9. The CDR3 runs to 15 residues. The CDR3 coding sequence is TGTGCCAGCAGCCGTAGGACAGGGGGGAAGGACGAGCAGTACTTC. Protein sequence: CASSRRTGGKDEQYF.

This clone was detected only once. The chain is built from TRBV10-1 and TRBJ2-2; D remains unclear. The CDR3 consists of 14 residues. The germline V gene encodes CDR1 WNHNN and CDR2 SYGVQD (reference sequence). The V and J ends lost 4 bases and 1 base respectively, with 7 bases between them. CDR3 residues: CASSVTRNTGELFF. The DNA of the CDR3 is TGCGCCAGCAGTGTAACACGGAACACCGGGGAGCTGTTTTTT.

The rearrangement uses TRBV18 and TRBJ2-2; D is possibly TRBD2 (5 bases). Between the trimmed V and J ends, which lost 3 bases and 4 bases, there was a span of 18 bases. Germline V gives CDR1 KGHSH, CDR2 LQKENI. The length of the CDR3 is 17 residues. The DNA of the CDR3 is TGTGCCAGCTCACCCCAGATTTTGAGGGAGTTCACCGGGGAGCTGTTTTTT. This encodes CASSPQILREFTGELFF.

The V and J genes are TRBV7-9 and TRBJ2-7; no definite D call. The germline V gene encodes CDR1 SEHNR and CDR2 FQNEAQ (reference sequence). This CDR3 region has 14 residues. Trimming pared 5 bases from V and 2 bases from J, leaving 13 bases between. The CDR3 is CASSPKTNPYEQYF. CDR3 in DNA: TGTGCCAGCAGCCCGAAGACAAACCCCTACGAGCAGTACTTC.

The V and J genes are TRBV28 and TRBJ1-2; D remains unclear. V was clipped by 3 bases and J by 3 bases, with 8 bases between them. The V gene's germline CDR1 is MDHEN and CDR2 SYDVKM. This CDR3 has 13 residues. The chain's CDR3 is CASSLNGDYGYTF. As DNA, the CDR3 is TGTGCCAGCAGTTTGAACGGTGACTATGGCTACACCTTC.

CDR3 nucleotides: TGTGCCAGCAGCTTTGTTTTGGGGGGGTCCGGGGAGACCCAGTACTTC. Its translation is CASSFVLGGSGETQYF. The chain uses TRBV7-2 and TRBJ2-5; 7 nucleotides agree with TRBD2. The CDR3 totals 16 residues. The germline V gene encodes CDR1 SGHTA and CDR2 FQGNSA. J gave up 5 bases and V 3 bases, and 12 bases lay outside the gene matches.

This chain links TRBV21-1 with TRBJ2-5; the D call in the table, TRBD1, was not verified against the DNA. TRBV21-1 is a pseudogene segment. This CDR3 is built from 17 residues. As DNA, the CDR3 is TGTGCCAGCAGCAAAGTTGGGCAGGGTGAATCGGAGGAGACCCAGTACTTC. Translation gives CASSKVGQGESEETQYF.

This clone was seen only a few times. This rearrangement joins TRBV19 to TRBJ2-2; D is undetermined. Germline values: CDR1 LNHDA, CDR2 SQIVND (reference sequence). The CDR3 consists of 13 residues. The ends were cut back, 1 base at V and 5 bases at J, with 5 bases in the middle. CDR3 in DNA: TGTGCCAGTAGTATAGCAGAAACCGGGGAGCTGTTTTTT. Translation: CASSIAETGELFF.

The rearrangement uses TRBV5-1 and TRBJ2-7; the D gene is possibly TRBD1 (5 bases). This CDR3 region has 16 residues. With 4 bases removed from V and 4 bases from J, the gap between germline ends came to 21 bases. Germline V gene lookup returns CDR1 SGHRS and CDR2 YFSETQ. CDR3 protein: CASSRGGGIKEYEQYF. The CDR3 nucleotides are TGCGCCAGCAGCAGGGGCGGCGGTATTAAGGAGTACGAGCAGTACTTC.

The rearrangement uses TRBV2 and TRBJ1-2, with D hard to call. The CDR3 contains 14 residues. V lost 2 bases to trimming and J lost 5 bases, with 12 bases between them. Germline CDR1 SNHLY, CDR2 FYNNEI. The CDR3 DNA reads TGTGCCAGCAGTGAAATGCGGGCAGCATATGGCTACACCTTC. Encoded protein: CASSEMRAAYGYTF.

V is TRBV20-1 and J is TRBJ1-6; TRBD1 agrees at 7 bases. V lost 3 bases, J lost 7 bases, and 6 bases stayed unmatched. Per the germline V gene, CDR1 is DFQATT and CDR2 is SNEGSKA (reference sequence). This CDR3 spans 14 amino acids. The chain's CDR3 is CSASRQGTNSPLHF. The DNA of the CDR3 is TGCAGTGCTAGTAGACAGGGAACGAATTCACCCCTCCACTTT.

This chain joins TRBV4-1 and TRBJ2-3, with D uncertain. There are 16 residues in the CDR3. CDR1 MGHRA and CDR2 YSYEKL come from the germline V gene. V was shortened by 6 bases and J by 2 bases, with 18 bases between the two germline ends. The CDR3 DNA sequence: TGCGCCAGCAGAAATTACGGCGGCGGAACCACAGATACGCAGTATTTT. Encoded protein: CASRNYGGGTTDTQYF.

This chain connects TRBV24-1 to TRBJ2-2; unclear D gene. The CDR3 has 14 residues. Germline-derived CDR1 and CDR2 are KGHDR and SFDVKD. V was shortened by 6 bases and J by 4 bases, with 11 bases between the two germline ends. CDR3 sequence: CATSPSYGTGELFF. The CDR3 DNA follows: TGTGCCACCAGTCCTAGTTATGGCACCGGGGAGCTGTTTTTT.

This chain connects TRBV6-5 to TRBJ2-2; D is perhaps TRBD2 (5 bases). Trimming cost V 6 bases and J 6 bases, with 11 bases left between them. The germline CDR1 and CDR2 sequences are MNHEY and SVGAGI. The CDR3 covers 13 residues. This CDR3 is CASRRDLSGELFF. In DNA form, the CDR3 reads TGTGCCAGCAGACGGGATCTATCCGGGGAGCTGTTTTTT.

The chain links TRBV6-5 to TRBJ1-1; D perhaps matches TRBD1 (5 bases). The length of the CDR3 is 14 residues. From germline, CDR1 is MNHEY and CDR2 SVGAGI. Trimming shortened V by 2 bases and J by 1 base, and 8 bases separated the two germline ends. The CDR3, as DNA: TGTGCCAGCAGTTACAGACAGTCGAACACTGAAGCTTTCTTT. Translated: CASSYRQSNTEAFF.

This sequence joins TRBV18 and TRBJ2-3; 7 positions agree with TRBD1. The J segment lost 2 bases and the V segment lost 1 base, leaving 3 bases of the junction unmatched. This CDR3 contains 15 residues. Germline CDR1 and CDR2: KGHSH and LQKENI. In DNA, the CDR3 is TGTGCCAGCTCACCACGGCAGGGGGACACAGATACGCAGTATTTT. This sequence encodes CASSPRQGDTDTQYF.

V and J are TRBV21-1 and TRBJ2-1; whether TRBD2, the table's D call, matches the DNA was not checked. TRBV21-1 is deemed a pseudogene. CDR3 size: 22 residues. The CDR3 is CASSKAQTTGRQAGLAGYEQFF. For the CDR3, the DNA is TGTGCCAGCAGCAAAGCGCAGACGACAGGGCGCCAGGCCGGACTAGCGGGGTATGAGCAGTTCTTC.

This chain links TRBV19 with TRBJ1-1; 7 bases are a match to TRBD1. This CDR3 has 17 amino acids. V shed 4 bases and J 0 bases; nucleotides not matched to a gene: 11. Per germline, CDR1 LNHDA and CDR2 SQIVND (reference sequence). DNA for the CDR3: TGTGCCAGTAGTAAGAGTAGGGGGCGATATGTGAACACTGAAGCTTTCTTT. Its protein is CASSKSRGRYVNTEAFF.

V is TRBV6-5 and J is TRBJ1-5; 7 nucleotides match TRBD1. The V segment lost 5 bases and the J segment 4 bases; nucleotides outside the gene matches: 5. This CDR3 has 14 amino acids. Germline V gene sequence: CDR1 MNHEY, CDR2 SVGAGI. The CDR3 spells CASSPGQINQPQHF. The CDR3 coding sequence is TGTGCCAGCAGTCCGGGACAGATAAATCAGCCCCAGCATTTT.

The chain carries TRBV18 and TRBJ1-5; the D gene is possibly TRBD1 (5 bases). V was clipped by 5 bases and J by 0 bases, with 11 bases between them. From germline, CDR1 is KGHSH and CDR2 LQKENI. The CDR3 is made up of 15 amino acids. CDR3 residues: CASSWQGYSNQPQHF. CDR3 nucleotides: TGTGCCAGCTCATGGCAGGGCTATAGCAATCAGCCCCAGCATTTT.

The chain employs TRBV4-2 and TRBJ2-2; 10 bases align to TRBD2. The CDR3 contains 19 residues. The germline V gene encodes CDR1 LGHNA and CDR2 YNFKEQ. V lost 1 base and J lost 1; bases outside the gene matches: 9. The CDR3 here is CASSQGGLAGALNTGELFF. The CDR3 bases are TGTGCCAGCAGCCAAGGCGGGCTAGCGGGAGCTTTGAACACCGGGGAGCTGTTTTTT.

The rearrangement joins TRBV4-1 to TRBJ1-3, with D possibly matching TRBD1 (5 bases). The CDR3 consists of 16 residues. CDR1 is MGHRA, CDR2 YSYEKL, per germline. The V end was cut by 1 base, the J end by 0 bases, with 10 bases between. The CDR3 DNA follows: TGCGCCAGCAGCCAAGGTCGGGGGTACTCTGGAAACACCATATATTTT. Protein product: CASSQGRGYSGNTIYF.

The genes are TRBV11-2 and TRBJ2-1; D is perhaps TRBD1 (6 bases). CDR1 and CDR2 from the germline V gene are SGHAT and FQNNGV. Deletions cut 3 bases from V and 7 bases from J, with 13 bases between. CDR3 size: 14 residues. CDR3 sequence (DNA): TGTGCCAGCAGCTTCGTTTCAGGGGCGAATGAGCAGTTCTTC. It specifies CASSFVSGANEQFF.

The genes are TRBV7-9 and TRBJ1-1; 8 nucleotides align to TRBD1. Germline CDR1 is SEHNR and CDR2 is FQNEAQ (reference sequence). There are 19 residues in the CDR3. The V and J ends lost 0 bases and 0 bases, in that order; junction bases with no gene match: 12. The CDR3: CASSLAGRTGRTLNTEAFF. In DNA, the CDR3 is TGTGCCAGCAGCTTAGCGGGTCGGACAGGGAGGACCTTGAACACTGAAGCTTTCTTT.

The rearrangement uses TRBV5-1 and TRBJ1-2, with D tentatively TRBD1 (5 bases). Germline V gives CDR1 SGHRS, CDR2 YFSETQ. The ends were cut back, 0 bases at V and 5 bases at J, with 14 bases in the middle. The CDR3 runs 15 residues. The CDR3 sequence: CASSLAIGGRYGYTF. CDR3 DNA sequence: TGCGCCAGCAGCTTGGCCATCGGGGGGAGGTATGGCTACACCTTC.

The chain links TRBV2 to TRBJ1-5, with D possibly TRBD1 on 6 matching bases. The V gene's germline CDR1 is SNHLY and CDR2 FYNNEI. This CDR3 comprises 14 residues. V was cut by 5 bases and J by 4 bases, with 12 bases left in between. This CDR3 is CASSFWTVNQPQHF. The CDR3 DNA follows: TGTGCCAGCAGTTTCTGGACAGTAAATCAGCCCCAGCATTTT.

As to this clone: The CDR3 ends on some other residue instead of the conserved phenylalanine or tryptophan, so this is likely a read error. Because the CDR3's place on the DNA is in doubt, the DNA is left out and the CDR3 is given as listed by TCRdb. This chain uses TRBV23-1 with TRBJ2-7; the table's D gene call, TRBD2, was not cross checked with the DNA. TRBV23-1 is treated as an ORF (open reading frame) with a function not yet certain. The CDR3 is 11 residues long, counting both termini. CDR3 loop: CASSQCLRRMP.